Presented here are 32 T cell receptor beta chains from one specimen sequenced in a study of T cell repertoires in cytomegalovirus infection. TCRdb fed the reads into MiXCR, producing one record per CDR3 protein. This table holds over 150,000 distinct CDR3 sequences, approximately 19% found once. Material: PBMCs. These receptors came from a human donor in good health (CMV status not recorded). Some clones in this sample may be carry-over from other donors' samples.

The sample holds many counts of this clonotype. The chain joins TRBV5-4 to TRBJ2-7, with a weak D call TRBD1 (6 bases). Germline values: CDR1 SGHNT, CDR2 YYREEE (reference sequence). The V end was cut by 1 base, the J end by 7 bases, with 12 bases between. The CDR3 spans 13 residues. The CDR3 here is CASSLTGKREQYF. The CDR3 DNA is TGTGCCAGCAGCTTGACAGGGAAGAGGGAGCAGTACTTC.

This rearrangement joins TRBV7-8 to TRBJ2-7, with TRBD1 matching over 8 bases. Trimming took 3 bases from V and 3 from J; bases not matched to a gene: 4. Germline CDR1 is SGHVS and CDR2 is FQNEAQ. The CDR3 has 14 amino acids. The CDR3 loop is CASSFADRGYEQYF. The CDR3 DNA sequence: TGTGCCAGCAGCTTTGCTGACAGGGGCTACGAGCAGTACTTC.

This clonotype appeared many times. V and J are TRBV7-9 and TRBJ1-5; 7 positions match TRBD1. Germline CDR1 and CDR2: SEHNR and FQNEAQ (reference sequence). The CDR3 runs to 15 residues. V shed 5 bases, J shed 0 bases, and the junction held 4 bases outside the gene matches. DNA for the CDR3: TGTGCCAGCAGCACGGACAGGAATAGCAATCAGCCCCAGCATTTT. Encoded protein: CASSTDRNSNQPQHF.

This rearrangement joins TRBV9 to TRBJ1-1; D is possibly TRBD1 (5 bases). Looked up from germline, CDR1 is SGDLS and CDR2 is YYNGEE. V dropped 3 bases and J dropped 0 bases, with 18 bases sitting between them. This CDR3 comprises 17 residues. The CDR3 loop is CASSASSSGTVNTEAFF. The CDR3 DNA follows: TGTGCCAGCAGCGCGTCTAGCTCCGGGACGGTGAACACTGAAGCTTTCTTT.

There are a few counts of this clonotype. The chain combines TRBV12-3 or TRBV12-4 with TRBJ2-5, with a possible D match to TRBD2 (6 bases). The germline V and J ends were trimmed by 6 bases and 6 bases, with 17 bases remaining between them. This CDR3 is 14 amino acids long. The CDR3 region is CASRVGGVEKTQYF. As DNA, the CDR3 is TGTGCCAGCAGAGTCGGGGGAGTGGAGAAGACCCAGTACTTC.

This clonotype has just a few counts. CDR3 loop: CASSSIAASTDTQYF. The CDR3 DNA reads as TGTGCCAGCAGCTCCATAGCGGCTAGCACAGATACGCAGTATTTT. J is TRBJ2-3 and V is TRBV7-3, with D possibly TRBD2 on 6 matching bases. The CDR3 has 15 residues. The ends were cut back, 4 bases at V and 0 bases at J, with 11 bases in the middle. Germline V CDR1 and CDR2: SGHTA, FQGTGA.

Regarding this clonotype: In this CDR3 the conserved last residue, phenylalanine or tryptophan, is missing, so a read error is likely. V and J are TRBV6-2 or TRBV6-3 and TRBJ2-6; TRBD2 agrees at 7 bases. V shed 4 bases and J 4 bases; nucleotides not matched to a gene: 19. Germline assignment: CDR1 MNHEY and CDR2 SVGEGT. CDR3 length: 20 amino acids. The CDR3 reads CASSFPTASGLSTGANVLTS. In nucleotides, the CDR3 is TGTGCCAGCAGTTTTCCAACCGCTAGCGGCCTGTCGACCGGGGCCAACGTCCTGACTTCC.

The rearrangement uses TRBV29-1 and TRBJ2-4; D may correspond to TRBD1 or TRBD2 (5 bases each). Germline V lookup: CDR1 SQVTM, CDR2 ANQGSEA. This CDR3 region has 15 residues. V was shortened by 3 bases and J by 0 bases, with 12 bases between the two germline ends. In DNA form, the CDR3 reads TGCAGCGTTGAGTCAGGGACCACAGCCAAAAACATTCAGTACTTC. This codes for CSVESGTTAKNIQYF.

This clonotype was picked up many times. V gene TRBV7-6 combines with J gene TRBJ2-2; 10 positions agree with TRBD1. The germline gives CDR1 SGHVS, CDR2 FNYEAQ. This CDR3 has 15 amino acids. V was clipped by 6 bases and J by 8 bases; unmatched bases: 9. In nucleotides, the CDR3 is TGTGCCAGCAGACCCGCGGGACAGGGGTCTGGGGAGCTGTTTTTT. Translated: CASRPAGQGSGELFF.

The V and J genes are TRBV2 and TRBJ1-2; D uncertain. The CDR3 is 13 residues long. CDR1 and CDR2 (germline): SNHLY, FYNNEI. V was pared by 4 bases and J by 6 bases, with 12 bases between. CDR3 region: CASSANTLDGYTF. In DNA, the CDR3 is TGTGCCAGCAGTGCAAACACGCTTGATGGCTACACCTTC.

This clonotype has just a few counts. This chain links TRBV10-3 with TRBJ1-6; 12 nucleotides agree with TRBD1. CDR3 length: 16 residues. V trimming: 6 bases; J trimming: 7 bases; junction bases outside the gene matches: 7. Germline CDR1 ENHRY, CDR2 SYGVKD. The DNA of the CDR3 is TGTGCCATCAGATCGGGACAGGGGGCTCCAAATTCACCCCTCCACTTT. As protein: CAIRSGQGAPNSPLHF.

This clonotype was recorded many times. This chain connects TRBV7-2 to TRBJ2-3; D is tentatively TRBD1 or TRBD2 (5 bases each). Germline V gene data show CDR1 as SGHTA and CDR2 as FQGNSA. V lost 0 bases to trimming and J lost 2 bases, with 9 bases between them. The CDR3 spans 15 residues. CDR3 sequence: CASSLAGTYTDTQYF. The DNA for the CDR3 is TGTGCCAGCAGCTTAGCGGGGACGTACACAGATACGCAGTATTTT.

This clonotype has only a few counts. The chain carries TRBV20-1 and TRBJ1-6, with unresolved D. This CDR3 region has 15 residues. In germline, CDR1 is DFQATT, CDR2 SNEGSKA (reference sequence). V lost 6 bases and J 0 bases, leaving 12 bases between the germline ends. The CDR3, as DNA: TGCAGTGCCCTACGTGAGAGCTCCTATAATTCACCCCTCCACTTT. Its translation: CSALRESSYNSPLHF.

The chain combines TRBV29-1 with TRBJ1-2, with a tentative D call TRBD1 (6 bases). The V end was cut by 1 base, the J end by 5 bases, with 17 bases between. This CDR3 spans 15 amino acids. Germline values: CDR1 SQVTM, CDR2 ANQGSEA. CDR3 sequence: CSVEGTAQGTYGYTF. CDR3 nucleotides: TGCAGCGTTGAAGGGACAGCTCAGGGGACGTATGGCTACACCTTC.

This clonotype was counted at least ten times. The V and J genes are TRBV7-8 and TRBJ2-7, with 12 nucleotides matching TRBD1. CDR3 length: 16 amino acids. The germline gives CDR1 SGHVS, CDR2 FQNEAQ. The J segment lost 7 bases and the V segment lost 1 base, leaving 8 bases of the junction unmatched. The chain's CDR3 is CASSLGLGQGAGEQYF. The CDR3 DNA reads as TGTGCCAGCAGCTTAGGATTGGGACAGGGGGCAGGTGAGCAGTACTTC.

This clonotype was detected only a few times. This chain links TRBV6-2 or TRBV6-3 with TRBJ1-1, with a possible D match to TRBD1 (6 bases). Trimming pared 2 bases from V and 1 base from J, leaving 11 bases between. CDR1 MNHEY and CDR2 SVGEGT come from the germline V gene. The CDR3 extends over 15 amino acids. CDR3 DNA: TGTGCCAGCAGTTACATTCCGGGGGCGAACACTGAAGCTTTCTTT. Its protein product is CASSYIPGANTEAFF.

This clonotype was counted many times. DNA for the CDR3: TGTGCCAGCAGCGCGGTCTACGAGCAGTACTTC. Translation: CASSAVYEQYF. This rearrangement joins TRBV7-2 to TRBJ2-7; no firm D call. The CDR3 totals 11 residues. CDR1 SGHTA and CDR2 FQGNSA come from the germline V gene. V shed 5 bases and J shed 3 bases, with 5 bases lying between them.

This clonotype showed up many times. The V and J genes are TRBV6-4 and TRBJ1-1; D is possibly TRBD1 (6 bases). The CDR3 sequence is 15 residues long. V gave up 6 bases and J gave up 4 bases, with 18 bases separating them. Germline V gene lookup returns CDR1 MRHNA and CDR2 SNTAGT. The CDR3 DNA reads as TGTGCCAGCAGGCGAGACCAGGGGAGGAGCACTGAAGCTTTCTTT. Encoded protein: CASRRDQGRSTEAFF.

CDR3 residues: CASSPIAGGVNEQFF. The CDR3 bases are TGTGCCAGCAGCCCGATAGCGGGAGGAGTCAATGAGCAGTTCTTC. The chain is built from TRBV7-3 and TRBJ2-1; 10 nucleotides line up with TRBD2. This CDR3 comprises 15 residues. Germline V CDR1 and CDR2: SGHTA, FQGTGA. V gave up 5 bases and J gave up 6 bases; unmatched junction bases: 7. The whole variable domain, filled in from reference TRBV7-3 and TRBJ2-1, reads GAGVSQTPSNKVTEKGKYVELRCDPISGHTALYWYRQSLGQGPEFLIYFQGTGAADDSGLPNDRFFAVRPEGSVSTLKIQRTERGDSAVYLCASSPIAGGVNEQFFGPGTRLTVL.

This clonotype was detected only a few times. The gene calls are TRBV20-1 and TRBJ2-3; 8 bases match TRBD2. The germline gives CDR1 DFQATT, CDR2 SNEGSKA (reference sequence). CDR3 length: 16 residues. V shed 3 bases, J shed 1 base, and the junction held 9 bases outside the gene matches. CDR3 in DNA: TGCAGTGCTAGGAGCTGGATGCGGGGGGGCACAGATACGCAGTATTTT. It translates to CSARSWMRGGTDTQYF.

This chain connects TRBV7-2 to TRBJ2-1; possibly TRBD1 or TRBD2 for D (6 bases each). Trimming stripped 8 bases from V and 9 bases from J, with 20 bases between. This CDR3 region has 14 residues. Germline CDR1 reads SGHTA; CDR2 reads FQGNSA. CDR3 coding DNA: TGTGCCAGCGACCGGGGGCGATTAGGTTTTGAGCAGTTCTTC. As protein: CASDRGRLGFEQFF.

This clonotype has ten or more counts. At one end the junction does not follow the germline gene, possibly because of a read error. The CDR3 nucleotides are TGTGCTAGCAGCCCCAACAGCGCAGGGTACCAAGAGACCCAGTACTTC. Translation: CASSPNSAGYQETQYF. J is TRBJ2-5 and V is TRBV7-7; maybe TRBD1 (5 bases). The CDR3 has 16 residues. Germline V CDR1 and CDR2: SSHAT, FNYEAQ (reference sequence).

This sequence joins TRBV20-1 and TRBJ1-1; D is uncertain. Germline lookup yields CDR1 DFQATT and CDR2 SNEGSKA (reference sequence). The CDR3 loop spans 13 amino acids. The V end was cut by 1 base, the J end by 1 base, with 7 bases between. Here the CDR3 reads CSARGQANTEAFF. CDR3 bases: TGCAGTGCTAGAGGTCAGGCGAACACTGAAGCTTTCTTT.

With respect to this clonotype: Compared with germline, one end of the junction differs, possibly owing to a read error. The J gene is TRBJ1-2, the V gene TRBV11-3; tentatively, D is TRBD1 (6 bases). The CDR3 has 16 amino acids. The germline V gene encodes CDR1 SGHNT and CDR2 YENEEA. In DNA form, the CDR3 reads TGTGCCAGCAGCTTTTTTCGGGGGCCGACTAACTATAGCTACACCTTC. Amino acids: CASSFFRGPTNYSYTF.

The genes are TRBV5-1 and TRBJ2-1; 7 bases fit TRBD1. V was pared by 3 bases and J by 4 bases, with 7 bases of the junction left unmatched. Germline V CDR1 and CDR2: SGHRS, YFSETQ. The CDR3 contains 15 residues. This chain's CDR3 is CASSSPGQRYNEQFF. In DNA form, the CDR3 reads TGCGCCAGCAGCTCTCCGGGACAGAGGTACAATGAGCAGTTCTTC.

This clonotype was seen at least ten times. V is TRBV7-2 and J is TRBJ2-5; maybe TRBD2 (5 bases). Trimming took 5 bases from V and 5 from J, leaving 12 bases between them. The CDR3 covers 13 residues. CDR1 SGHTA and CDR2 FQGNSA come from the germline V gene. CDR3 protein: CASSPRVGETQYF. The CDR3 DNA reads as TGTGCCAGCAGCCCGAGGGTTGGGGAGACCCAGTACTTC.

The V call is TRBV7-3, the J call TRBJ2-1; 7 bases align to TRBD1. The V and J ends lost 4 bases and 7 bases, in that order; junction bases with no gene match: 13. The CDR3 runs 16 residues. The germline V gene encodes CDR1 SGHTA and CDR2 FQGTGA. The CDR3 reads CASSSPGETGNNEQFF. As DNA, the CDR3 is TGTGCCAGCAGCTCGCCTGGGGAGACAGGGAATAATGAGCAGTTCTTC. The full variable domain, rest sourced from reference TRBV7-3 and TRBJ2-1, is GAGVSQTPSNKVTEKGKYVELRCDPISGHTALYWYRQSLGQGPEFLIYFQGTGAADDSGLPNDRFFAVRPEGSVSTLKIQRTERGDSAVYLCASSSPGETGNNEQFFGPGTRLTVL.

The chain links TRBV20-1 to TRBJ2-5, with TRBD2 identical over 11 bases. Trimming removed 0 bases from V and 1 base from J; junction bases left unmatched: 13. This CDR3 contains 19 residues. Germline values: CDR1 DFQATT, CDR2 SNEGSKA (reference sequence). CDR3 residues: CSARDRKGTSGQIQETQYF. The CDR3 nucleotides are TGCAGTGCTAGAGATAGAAAAGGGACTAGCGGACAAATCCAAGAGACCCAGTACTTC.

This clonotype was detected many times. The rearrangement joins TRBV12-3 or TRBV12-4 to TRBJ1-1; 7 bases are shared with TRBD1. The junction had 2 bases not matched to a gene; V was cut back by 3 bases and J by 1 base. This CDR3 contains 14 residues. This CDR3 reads CASSFQGENTEAFF. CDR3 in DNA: TGTGCCAGCAGTTTCCAGGGGGAGAACACTGAAGCTTTCTTT.

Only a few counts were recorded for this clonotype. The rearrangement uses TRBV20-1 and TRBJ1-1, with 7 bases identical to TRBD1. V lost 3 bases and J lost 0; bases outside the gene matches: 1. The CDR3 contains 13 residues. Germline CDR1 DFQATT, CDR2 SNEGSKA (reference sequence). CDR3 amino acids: CSARDRMNTEAFF. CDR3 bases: TGCAGTGCTAGGGACAGGATGAACACTGAAGCTTTCTTT.

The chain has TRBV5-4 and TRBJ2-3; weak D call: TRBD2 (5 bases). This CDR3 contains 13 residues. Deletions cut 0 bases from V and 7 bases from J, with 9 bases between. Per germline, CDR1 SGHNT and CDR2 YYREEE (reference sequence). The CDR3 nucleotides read TGTGCCAGCAGCTTGGATGGACTCAATACGCAGTATTTT. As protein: CASSLDGLNTQYF.

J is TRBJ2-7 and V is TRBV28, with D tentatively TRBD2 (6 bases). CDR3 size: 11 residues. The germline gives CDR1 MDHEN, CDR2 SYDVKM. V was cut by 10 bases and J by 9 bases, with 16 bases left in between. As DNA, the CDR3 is TGTGCCACCGGGACTGCGTCCATGCAGTACTTC. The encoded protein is CATGTASMQYF.